The entry below gives a single T cell receptor (beta chain) sequence along with its context. The antigen remains undetermined. The germline V gene encodes CDR1 SEHNR and CDR2 FQNEAQ (reference sequence). CDR3 length equals 14 residues. V lost 11 bases and J lost 7; bases outside the gene matches: 9. These data belong to a study of cytomegalovirus exposure and HLA in healthy donors. General observations from the study: Owing to their indistinguishability, certain V segments, notably TRBV6-2 and TRBV6-3, were excluded.

Use of 60 Vbeta and 13 Jbeta primers characterized the PCR. The method was immunoSEQ multiplex PCR; TCRdb's version includes in-frame clones alone and lacks a portion of them. The sample gives about 150,000 clones, 64% of which show up once; 2.5% to 3.5% is in the top ten. The sequenced material came from PBMCs. This chain uses TRBV7-9 with TRBJ2-1; 12 bases are a match to TRBD2. This clonotype originated in a woman aged 25 to 45 in good health and CMV-seropositive. CDR3 sequence reads: CAGQTSGGLNEQFF. The CDR3 DNA follows: TGTGCCGGACAAACTAGCGGGGGGTTAAATGAGCAGTTCTTC.